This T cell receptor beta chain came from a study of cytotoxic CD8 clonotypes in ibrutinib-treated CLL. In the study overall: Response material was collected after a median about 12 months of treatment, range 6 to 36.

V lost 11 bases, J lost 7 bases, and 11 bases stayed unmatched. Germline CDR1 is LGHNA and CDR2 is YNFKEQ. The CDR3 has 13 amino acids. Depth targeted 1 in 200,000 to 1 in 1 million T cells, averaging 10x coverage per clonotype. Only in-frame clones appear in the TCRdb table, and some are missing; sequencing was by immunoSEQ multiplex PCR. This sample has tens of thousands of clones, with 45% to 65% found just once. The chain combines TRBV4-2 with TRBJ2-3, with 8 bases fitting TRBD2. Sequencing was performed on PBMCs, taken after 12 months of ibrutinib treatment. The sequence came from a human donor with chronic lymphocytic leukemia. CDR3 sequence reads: CARWSGGKNTQYF. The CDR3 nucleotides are TGTGCCCGTTGGAGCGGGGGTAAGAATACGCAGTATTTT.